Presented here are 28 T cell receptor beta chains from one specimen sequenced in a study of response to subunit inactivated influenza vaccine. TCRdb recomputed calls from the RT-PCR reads with MiXCR, one row per CDR3 protein. The sample shows a few hundred thousand distinct CDR3 sequences, 12% to 15% of them seen only once. The sequencing used PBMCs from blood, collected 11 to 12 days after vaccination. The receptors here all came from a man aged 50 or older who received an inactivated influenza vaccine.

The rearrangement uses TRBV24-1 and TRBJ2-1, with D perhaps matching TRBD1 or TRBD2 (5 bases each). CDR3 size: 14 residues. V was shortened by 9 bases and J by 1 base, with 12 bases between the two germline ends. The germline V gene has CDR1 KGHDR and CDR2 SFDVKD. The CDR3, as DNA: TGTGCCACCGAAGGGACCGATTCCTACAATGAGCAGTTCTTC. It encodes CATEGTDSYNEQFF.

This clonotype has just a few counts. The chain employs TRBV24-1 and TRBJ2-1, with TRBD2 identical over 8 bases. This CDR3 is built from 15 residues. Germline CDR1 is KGHDR and CDR2 is SFDVKD. The V segment lost 5 bases and the J segment 7 bases; nucleotides outside the gene matches: 9. The CDR3 loop is CATSASGTSRNEQFF. The CDR3 nucleotides are TGTGCCACCAGTGCGTCGGGGACTAGTAGGAATGAGCAGTTCTTC.

CDR3 coding DNA: TGTGCCAGTAGTAGGAGGACAGTGAACACTGAAGCTTTCTTT. Its translation is CASSRRTVNTEAFF. The chain employs TRBV19 and TRBJ1-1; D is possibly TRBD1 (6 bases). From germline, CDR1 is LNHDA and CDR2 SQIVND (reference sequence). The CDR3 runs to 14 residues. The ends were cut back, 4 bases at V and 0 bases at J, with 9 bases in the middle.

This chain uses TRBV7-8 with TRBJ2-1; 9 bases match TRBD1. The CDR3 loop spans 18 amino acids. In germline, CDR1 is SGHVS, CDR2 FQNEAQ. V lost 0 bases to trimming and J lost 5 bases; unmatched junction nucleotides: 11. CDR3 bases: TGTGCCAGCAGCTTAGCGTATTTTATAAGGGACAGGGACAATGAGCAGTTCTTC. This translates into CASSLAYFIRDRDNEQFF.

This clonotype appeared many times. V and J are TRBV7-9 and TRBJ2-1; no firm D call. Germline lookup yields CDR1 SEHNR and CDR2 FQNEAQ (reference sequence). Trimming removed 5 bases from V and 3 bases from J, with 8 bases in between. The CDR3 spans 13 residues. CDR3 coding DNA: TGTGCCAGCAGCCCATTAAACTACAATGAGCAGTTCTTC. Encoded protein: CASSPLNYNEQFF.

The chain recombines TRBV20-1 with TRBJ2-4; possibly TRBD2 for D (6 bases). Trimming pared 6 bases from V and 6 bases from J, leaving 18 bases between. The CDR3 contains 14 residues. Germline V gene lookup returns CDR1 DFQATT and CDR2 SNEGSKA (reference sequence). DNA for the CDR3: TGCAGTGCCGTAGGGGACTCCATGGGAAACATTCAGTACTTC. Translating gives CSAVGDSMGNIQYF.

This chain links TRBV10-3 with TRBJ1-2, with D hard to call. The germline CDR1 and CDR2 sequences are ENHRY and SYGVKD. Deletions cut 0 bases from V and 2 bases from J, with 4 bases between. The CDR3 totals 13 residues. Here the CDR3 DNA reads TGTGCCATCAGTGAGTCCCTCAACTATGGCTACACCTTC. Translating gives CAISESLNYGYTF.

This clonotype was detected a few times. The chain uses TRBV19 and TRBJ1-5, with D unclear. The ends were cut back, 2 bases at V and 2 bases at J, with 7 bases in the middle. The germline V gene has CDR1 LNHDA and CDR2 SQIVND (reference sequence). CDR3 length: 14 residues. CDR3 sequence reads: CASSIIQGNQPQHF. The CDR3 region has the DNA TGTGCCAGTAGTATAATTCAAGGCAATCAGCCCCAGCATTTT.

This chain connects TRBV28 to TRBJ1-1, with 10 bases aligning to TRBD1. This CDR3 comprises 17 residues. From germline, CDR1 is MDHEN and CDR2 SYDVKM. V was pared by 4 bases and J by 1 base, with 9 bases of the junction left unmatched. In nucleotides, the CDR3 is TGTGCCAGCAGTTCCGGGACAGGGGCGGGAGAGAACACTGAAGCTTTCTTT. Amino acid sequence: CASSSGTGAGENTEAFF.

The V call is TRBV6-1, the J call TRBJ2-1; TRBD2 agrees at 10 bases. Germline V gene sequence: CDR1 MNHNS, CDR2 SASEGT. The CDR3 extends over 16 amino acids. V lost 7 bases and J lost 7; bases outside the gene matches: 13. The CDR3, as DNA: TGTGCCAGCACCATGCTGCCTAGCGGGAGTCGGAATGAGCAGTTCTTC. Protein sequence: CASTMLPSGSRNEQFF.

This clonotype occurred a few times. The J gene is TRBJ2-1, the V gene TRBV10-3; possible D gene TRBD1, 5 bases. The V end lost 7 bases, the J end lost 2 bases, and 18 bases lay between the germline ends. This CDR3 spans 16 amino acids. Germline values: CDR1 ENHRY, CDR2 SYGVKD. CDR3 sequence reads: CAITRALNLPYNEQFF. The CDR3 nucleotides read TGTGCCATCACCAGGGCCTTAAATTTACCCTACAATGAGCAGTTCTTC.

Only a few counts were recorded for this clonotype. The V gene is TRBV12-3 or TRBV12-4, the J gene TRBJ2-1, with a weak D call TRBD2 (7 bases). V was shortened by 2 bases and J by 3 bases, with 17 bases between the two germline ends. The CDR3 length is 17 residues. CDR3 residues: CASSLPRGGGNYNEQFF. CDR3 DNA: TGTGCCAGCAGTTTACCGCGGGGCGGGGGCAACTACAATGAGCAGTTCTTC.

The genes are TRBV20-1 and TRBJ2-7; TRBD2 matches at 8 bases. Unmatched junction bases numbered 6, after V lost 1 base and J lost 4 bases. The CDR3 extends over 14 amino acids. Germline values: CDR1 DFQATT, CDR2 SNEGSKA (reference sequence). The CDR3 nucleotides read TGCAGTGCTAGAGGCGAGACTAGCGTTTACGAGCAGTACTTC. Encoded protein: CSARGETSVYEQYF.

V is TRBV29-1 and J is TRBJ2-3, with 9 bases identical to TRBD1. Germline CDR1 reads SQVTM; CDR2 reads ANQGSEA. After removal of 6 bases from V and 4 bases from J, the junction contained 5 bases not matched to a gene. CDR3 length equals 13 residues. The CDR3, as DNA: TGCAGCGTCTCCGGGACAGGGTCAGATACGCAGTATTTT. This translates into CSVSGTGSDTQYF.

This clonotype was seen a single time. A read error may be the cause here, since a much bigger clone is one base away. The V gene is TRBV7-2, the J gene TRBJ2-1; the match to TRBD1 covers 7 bases. Germline CDR1 and CDR2: SGHTA and FQGNSA. The CDR3 is 15 amino acids. With 6 bases clipped from V and 0 bases from J, the junction kept 5 bases outside the gene matches. CDR3 sequence reads: CASRPQGSSYNEQFF. CDR3 DNA: TGTGCCAGCAGACCACAGGGGAGCTCCTACAATGAGCAGTTCTTC.

The chain carries TRBV9 and TRBJ2-1, with D possibly matching TRBD2 (7 bases). The V end lost 3 bases, the J end lost 0 bases, and 25 bases lay between the germline ends. The CDR3 consists of 20 residues. CDR1 is SGDLS and CDR2 is YYNGEE in the germline V gene. The CDR3 loop is CASSGPSKGGTGSSYNEQFF. The DNA for the CDR3 is TGTGCCAGCAGCGGCCCGTCGAAGGGGGGGACTGGGAGCTCCTACAATGAGCAGTTCTTC. Complete variable domain (other parts from reference TRBV9 and TRBJ2-1): DSGVTQTPKHLITATGQRVTLRCSPRSGDLSVYWYQQSLDQGLQFLIQYYNGEERAKGNILERFSAQQFPDLHSELNLSSLELGDSALYFCASSGPSKGGTGSSYNEQFFGPGTRLTVL.

This clonotype was observed a few times. The V and J genes are TRBV20-1 and TRBJ2-7; 8 positions match TRBD2. From germline, CDR1 is DFQATT and CDR2 SNEGSKA (reference sequence). This CDR3 contains 15 residues. The J segment lost 3 bases and the V segment lost 2 bases, leaving 9 bases of the junction unmatched. CDR3 nucleotide sequence: TGCAGTGCTAGAATCCTGAGCGGGAGCCTCTACGAGCAGTACTTC. The encoded protein is CSARILSGSLYEQYF.

V and J are TRBV7-2 and TRBJ2-1, with 8 bases matching TRBD2. V was clipped by 5 bases and J by 4 bases; unmatched bases: 13. The V gene's germline CDR1 is SGHTA and CDR2 FQGNSA. This CDR3 contains 17 residues. CDR3 sequence: CASSRIERGRPYNEQFF. The CDR3 DNA reads as TGTGCCAGCAGCCGCATTGAGCGGGGGCGTCCGTACAATGAGCAGTTCTTC. The complete variable domain, with remaining parts taken from reference TRBV7-2 and TRBJ2-1, reads GAGVSQSPSNKVTEKGKDVELRCDPISGHTALYWYRQSLGQGLEFLIYFQGNSAPDKSGLPSDRFSAERTGGSVSTLTIQRTQQEDSAVYLCASSRIERGRPYNEQFFGPGTRLTVL.

This clonotype was counted ten times or more. V gene TRBV7-2 combines with J gene TRBJ2-1; D is ambiguous. This CDR3 is built from 12 residues. Germline assignment: CDR1 SGHTA and CDR2 FQGNSA. V lost 5 bases and J 7 bases, leaving 9 bases between the germline ends. The CDR3 here is CASSPGSNEQFF. The CDR3 DNA sequence: TGTGCCAGCAGCCCCGGCTCTAATGAGCAGTTCTTC.

The chain joins TRBV5-1 to TRBJ2-1, with a possible D match to TRBD2 (6 bases). V lost 5 bases and J lost 0, with 15 bases in between. Germline V CDR1 and CDR2: SGHRS, YFSETQ. The CDR3 sequence is 16 residues long. The CDR3 is CASREGGTSSYNEQFF. The CDR3 nucleotides read TGCGCCAGCAGGGAGGGCGGCACGAGCTCCTACAATGAGCAGTTCTTC.

This clonotype was picked up a small number of times. The rearrangement links TRBV7-2 to TRBJ1-6; TRBD1 is a possible D gene (5 bases). V was trimmed by 3 bases and J by 5 bases, leaving 11 bases between them. This CDR3 region has 15 residues. CDR1 and CDR2 from the germline V gene are SGHTA and FQGNSA. The CDR3 DNA reads as TGTGCCAGCAGCTTGTTTGGAGGGGATAATTCACCCCTCCACTTT. This encodes CASSLFGGDNSPLHF.

This clonotype turned up a few times. The chain employs TRBV3-1 and TRBJ2-5; D is undetermined. The CDR3 has 16 residues. V lost 0 bases and J 0 bases, leaving 11 bases between the germline ends. Germline V CDR1 and CDR2: LGHDT, YNNKEL (reference sequence). This CDR3 reads CASSQDRRDYQETQYF. In DNA, the CDR3 is TGTGCCAGCAGCCAAGATCGGAGAGACTACCAAGAGACCCAGTACTTC.

This clonotype was observed a handful of times. The CDR3, as DNA: TGTGCCAGCAGCCTAATCAGGGAGCCGGATAATTCACCCCTCCACTTT. Amino acid sequence: CASSLIREPDNSPLHF. The chain employs TRBV28 and TRBJ1-6; D possibly corresponds to TRBD1 (5 bases). The V gene's germline CDR1 is MDHEN and CDR2 SYDVKM. This CDR3 comprises 16 residues. The V and J ends lost 6 bases and 5 bases respectively, with 17 bases between them. The whole variable domain, filled in from reference TRBV28 and TRBJ1-6, reads DVKVTQSSRYLVKRTGEKVFLECVQDMDHENMFWYRQDPGLGLRLIYFSYDVKMKEKGDIPEGYSVSREKKERFSLILESASTNQTSMYLCASSLIREPDNSPLHFGNGTRLTVT.

In this sample, this clonotype turned up a few times. J is TRBJ2-2 and V is TRBV6-1; D is perhaps TRBD1 (5 bases). The CDR3 runs to 17 residues. V lost 6 bases, J lost 0 bases, and 17 bases lay in between. Per germline, CDR1 MNHNS and CDR2 SASEGT. The DNA for the CDR3 is TGTGCCAGCAGGGCGTCCGGACAACGGGCGAACACCGGGGAGCTGTTTTTT. Its translation is CASRASGQRANTGELFF.

This rearrangement joins TRBV7-9 to TRBJ1-4; possibly TRBD1 for D (5 bases). This CDR3 spans 15 amino acids. Germline V gives CDR1 SEHNR, CDR2 FQNEAQ (reference sequence). Trimming removed 4 bases at V and 5 bases at J, with 14 bases between. The CDR3 protein is CASSSTGGANEKLFF. In DNA form, the CDR3 reads TGTGCCAGCAGCTCAACCGGGGGAGCAAATGAAAAACTGTTTTTT.

This clonotype was counted between two and nine times. V gene TRBV4-1 combines with J gene TRBJ2-7, with 7 bases that match TRBD2. In germline, CDR1 is MGHRA, CDR2 YSYEKL. This CDR3 comprises 15 residues. V was clipped by 5 bases and J by 7 bases; unmatched bases: 14. CDR3 protein: CASSAGLSPVREQYF. The DNA for the CDR3 is TGCGCCAGCAGCGCGGGACTATCACCTGTTAGGGAGCAGTACTTC.

The chain is built from TRBV5-1 and TRBJ2-3, with D possibly being TRBD1 (6 bases). Trimming cost V 0 bases and J 3 bases, with 14 bases left between them. CDR1 is SGHRS and CDR2 is YFSETQ in the germline V gene. The CDR3 extends over 16 amino acids. CDR3: CASSLEGGVWTDTQYF. The DNA for the CDR3 is TGCGCCAGCAGCTTGGAAGGGGGTGTGTGGACAGATACGCAGTATTTT.

This clonotype was observed a few times. The rearrangement links TRBV29-1 to TRBJ2-5, with a possible D match to TRBD2 (7 bases). This CDR3 contains 12 residues. The V and J ends lost 4 bases and 6 bases respectively, with 12 bases between them. In germline, CDR1 is SQVTM, CDR2 ANQGSEA. The CDR3 DNA follows: TGCAGCGTTGGGGGGGGCGAAAAGACCCAGTACTTC. This translates into CSVGGGEKTQYF.